The entry below describes one TCR beta chain. The data are from a study of blood T cell repertoires in COVID-19. Study background: The study drew acute and convalescent COVID-19 samples from the United States, Italy and Spain. T cells, B-cell-depleted T cells, or PBMCs supplied cDNA or gDNA.

Per germline, CDR1 MDHEN and CDR2 SYDVKM. The CDR3 has 14 residues. Trimming left V 8 bases short and J 8 bases short, with 21 bases between. In the original processing: Amplification with reference gene primers provided the estimates of nucleated cell counts. The protocol was immunoSEQ multiplex PCR, while the TCRdb copy is restricted to in-frame clones and leaves out a portion. D and trimming were read from the DNA, whereas the V and J calls and clone size are those reported in that table. The sample yields some 200,000 clones, about 86% seen once. The genes are TRBV28 and TRBJ1-1; TRBD1 is a possible D gene (6 bases). The material sequenced was peripheral blood. The clonotype originates from a man aged 18 to 30 with active or convalescent COVID-19. CDR3 sequence (DNA): TGTGCCAGCTTTCAAGGACAGACAACCGTAGAAGCTTTCTTT. Amino acids: CASFQGQTTVEAFF.